One and the same sample provided the 2 T cell receptor beta chains below, sequenced in a study of blood T cells in healthy people across ages. Alongside a J-beta primer mix, a sample-barcoded 5' primer served in a second PCR lasting about 6 to 12 cycles. TCRdb reprocessed the 5' RACE reads via MiXCR and lists one record per CDR3 protein. The table records hundreds of thousands of distinct CDR3 sequences, approximately 25% of them present only once. Another study also made use of these data, one on T cells of mothers and their children.

The sequenced sample consisted of blood. These receptor sequences come from a boy between 10 and 17 years old in good health.

This clonotype was found a few times. The chain links TRBV7-3 to TRBJ2-3, with a weak D call TRBD1 (5 bases). The CDR3 is 15 residues long. With 5 bases removed from V and 6 bases from J, the gap between germline ends came to 18 bases. Germline assignment: CDR1 SGHTA and CDR2 FQGTGA. This chain's CDR3 is CASSALPTVLDTQYF. The CDR3 DNA reads as TGTGCCAGCAGCGCCCTCCCGACAGTACTCGATACGCAGTATTTT.

This clonotype was recorded at least ten times. This rearrangement joins TRBV29-1 to TRBJ2-2; no reliable D call. This CDR3 is built from 12 residues. Trimming pared 4 bases from V and 3 bases from J, leaving 6 bases between. Germline V CDR1 and CDR2: SQVTM, ANQGSEA. The CDR3 sequence is CSVVGYTGELFF. CDR3 nucleotide sequence: TGCAGCGTTGTGGGTTACACCGGGGAGCTGTTTTTT.